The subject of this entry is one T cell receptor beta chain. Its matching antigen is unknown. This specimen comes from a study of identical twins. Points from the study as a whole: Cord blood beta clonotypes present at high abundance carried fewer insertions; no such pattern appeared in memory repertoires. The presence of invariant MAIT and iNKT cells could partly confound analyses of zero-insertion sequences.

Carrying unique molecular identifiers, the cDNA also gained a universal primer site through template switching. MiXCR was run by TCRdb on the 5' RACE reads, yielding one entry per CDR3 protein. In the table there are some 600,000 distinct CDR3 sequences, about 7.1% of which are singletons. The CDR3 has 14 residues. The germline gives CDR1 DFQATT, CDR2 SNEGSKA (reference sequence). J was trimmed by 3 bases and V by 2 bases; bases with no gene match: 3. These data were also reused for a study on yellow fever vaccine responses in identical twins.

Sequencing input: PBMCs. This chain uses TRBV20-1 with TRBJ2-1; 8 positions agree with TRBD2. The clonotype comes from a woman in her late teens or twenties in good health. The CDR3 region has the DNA TGCAGTGCTAGAAGTAGCGGGAACTACAATGAGCAGTTCTTC. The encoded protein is CSARSSGNYNEQFF.